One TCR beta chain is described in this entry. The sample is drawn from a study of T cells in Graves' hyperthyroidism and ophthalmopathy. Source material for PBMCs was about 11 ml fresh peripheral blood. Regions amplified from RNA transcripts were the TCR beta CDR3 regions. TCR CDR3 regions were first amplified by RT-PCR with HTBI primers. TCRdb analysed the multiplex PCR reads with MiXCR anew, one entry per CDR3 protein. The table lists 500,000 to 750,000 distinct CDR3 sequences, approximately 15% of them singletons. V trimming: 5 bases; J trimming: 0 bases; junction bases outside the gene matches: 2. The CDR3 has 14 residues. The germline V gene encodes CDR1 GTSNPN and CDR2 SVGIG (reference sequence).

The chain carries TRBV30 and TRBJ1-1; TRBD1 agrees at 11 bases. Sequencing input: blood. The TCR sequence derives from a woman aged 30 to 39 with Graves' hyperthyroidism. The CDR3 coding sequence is TGTGCCTGGGGACAGGGGGCCGTGAACACTGAAGCTTTCTTT. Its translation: CAWGQGAVNTEAFF.